What follows are 20 T cell receptor beta chains derived from one specimen sequenced in a study of cytomegalovirus exposure and HLA in healthy donors. The study ran its PCR with 60 Vbeta and 13 Jbeta primers. TCRdb's copy holds only in-frame clones and misses some; the assay was immunoSEQ multiplex PCR. The table lists about 190,000 clones, roughly four fifths of them singletons. Sequenced material: PBMCs. Receptor source: a woman aged 45 to 65 in good health and CMV-seropositive.

The chain is built from TRBV5-6 and TRBJ2-5; 8 bases are a match to TRBD2. CDR1 and CDR2 (germline): SGHDT, YYEEEE. The CDR3 has 16 amino acids. J gave up 5 bases and V 1 base, and 10 bases lay outside the gene matches. The CDR3 region has the DNA TGTGCCAGCAGCTTGAGCGGACTAGCTGCTTGGGAGACCCAGTACTTC. This encodes CASSLSGLAAWETQYF.

This clone turned up a few times. The chain is built from TRBV7-9 and TRBJ2-1, with D tentatively TRBD2 (6 bases). Germline CDR1 is SEHNR and CDR2 is FQNEAQ (reference sequence). The CDR3 covers 16 residues. The ends were cut back, 1 base at V and 3 bases at J, with 13 bases in the middle. CDR3 in DNA: TGTGCCAGCAGCTTAGTCGCGGGACTGTTCTACAATGAGCAGTTCTTC. Its protein product is CASSLVAGLFYNEQFF.

The chain links TRBV28 to TRBJ1-5, with D possibly TRBD1 on 6 matching bases. V was pared by 8 bases and J by 5 bases, with 16 bases between. The CDR3 has 14 residues. CDR1 MDHEN and CDR2 SYDVKM come from the germline V gene. This CDR3 is CASFSAGTYQPQHF. For the CDR3, the DNA is TGTGCCAGCTTCTCGGCAGGGACATATCAGCCCCAGCATTTT.

The chain has TRBV19 and TRBJ1-1; 9 bases fit TRBD1. This CDR3 has 15 residues. The germline CDR1 and CDR2 sequences are LNHDA and SQIVND (reference sequence). The V segment lost 6 bases and the J segment 4 bases; nucleotides outside the gene matches: 9. The CDR3 here is CASSTRDRVGTEAFF. CDR3 nucleotide sequence: TGTGCCAGTAGCACCCGGGACAGGGTCGGCACTGAAGCTTTCTTT.

The chain couples TRBV7-2 to TRBJ1-2; unclear D gene. This CDR3 region has 14 residues. In germline, CDR1 is SGHTA, CDR2 FQGNSA. The ends were cut back, 3 bases at V and 5 bases at J, with 13 bases in the middle. CDR3 sequence: CASSFEGGRYGYTF. CDR3 DNA: TGTGCCAGCAGCTTCGAGGGCGGGAGGTATGGCTACACCTTC.

This clone was found once. This chain connects TRBV4-1 to TRBJ1-2, with a tentative D call TRBD1 (5 bases). The CDR3 totals 15 residues. Germline lookup yields CDR1 MGHRA and CDR2 YSYEKL. V lost 5 bases, J lost 5 bases, and 18 bases lay in between. CDR3 amino acids: CASSISGPGGYGYTF. CDR3 bases: TGCGCCAGCAGCATCTCCGGGCCCGGGGGTTATGGCTACACCTTC.

This clone appeared a single time. The genes are TRBV6-5 and TRBJ1-2; tentative D call: TRBD1 (5 bases). The germline CDR1 and CDR2 sequences are MNHEY and SVGAGI. The CDR3 runs to 13 residues. V dropped 6 bases and J dropped 0 bases, with 8 bases sitting between them. The CDR3 reads CASSQGSNYGYTF. The DNA of the CDR3 is TGTGCCAGCAGCCAGGGATCTAACTATGGCTACACCTTC.

In this sample, this clone turned up a few times. CDR3 amino acids: CASSPDRLGGYTF. The CDR3 nucleotides are TGTGCCAGCAGCCCGGACAGGCTAGGTGGCTACACCTTC. The genes are TRBV5-6 and TRBJ1-2; 7 bases align to TRBD1. CDR3 length: 13 residues. Germline V gene data show CDR1 as SGHDT and CDR2 as YYEEEE. The junction had 7 bases not matched to a gene; V was cut back by 4 bases and J by 7 bases.

The rearrangement joins TRBV5-1 to TRBJ2-7; 7 bases are a match to TRBD1. With 0 bases clipped from V and 2 bases from J, the junction kept 5 bases outside the gene matches. The V gene's germline CDR1 is SGHRS and CDR2 YFSETQ. The CDR3 length is 15 residues. The CDR3 here is CASSLAGQSTYEQYF. CDR3 sequence (DNA): TGCGCCAGCAGCTTGGCGGGACAGAGTACCTACGAGCAGTACTTC. The complete variable domain, with remaining parts taken from reference TRBV5-1 and TRBJ2-7, reads KAGVTQTPRYLIKTRGQQVTLSCSPISGHRSVSWYQQTPGQGLQFLFEYFSETQRNKGNFPGRFSGRQFSNSRSEMNVSTLELGDSALYLCASSLAGQSTYEQYFGPGTRLTVT.

This chain links TRBV28 with TRBJ2-1, with D perhaps TRBD1 (5 bases). V was pared by 6 bases and J by 9 bases, with 18 bases between. The CDR3 length is 14 residues. Germline V gene data show CDR1 as MDHEN and CDR2 as SYDVKM. DNA of the CDR3: TGTGCCAGCAGACGAACGTACCAGGGTGGTGAGCAGTTCTTC. Its protein is CASRRTYQGGEQFF.

The rearrangement joins TRBV4-1 to TRBJ2-3; 10 bases are shared with TRBD1. The CDR3 consists of 15 residues. J lost 4 bases, V lost 4 bases, and 5 bases had no gene match. Germline CDR1 reads MGHRA; CDR2 reads YSYEKL. CDR3: CASSLFGTGADTQYF. The DNA of the CDR3 is TGCGCCAGCAGCCTATTCGGGACAGGGGCAGATACGCAGTATTTT.

The chain joins TRBV27 to TRBJ2-1; 12 positions match TRBD1. The V gene end was trimmed by 3 bases and the J gene end by 2 bases; junction bases not matched to a gene: 5. The CDR3 is 17 amino acids. Germline V gene sequence: CDR1 MNHEY, CDR2 SMNVEV (reference sequence). CDR3: CASSFLRDRGPYNEQFF. The CDR3 DNA is TGTGCCAGCAGTTTTTTACGGGACAGGGGGCCCTACAATGAGCAGTTCTTC.

The chain has TRBV5-1 and TRBJ1-2; D may be TRBD1 (6 bases). Germline assignment: CDR1 SGHRS and CDR2 YFSETQ. V was clipped by 4 bases and J by 8 bases, with 18 bases between them. This CDR3 region has 14 residues. The CDR3 sequence: CASSTIQGREGYTF. In nucleotides, the CDR3 is TGCGCCAGCAGCACCATACAGGGAAGAGAAGGCTACACCTTC.

The chain uses TRBV2 and TRBJ1-3, with D hard to call. The CDR3 is 17 amino acids. Germline V gene sequence: CDR1 SNHLY, CDR2 FYNNEI. V was shortened by 0 bases and J by 0 bases, with 12 bases between the two germline ends. CDR3 nucleotides: TGTGCCAGCAGTGAAGCGAGAGGGCGCAGCTCTGGAAACACCATATATTTT. It encodes CASSEARGRSSGNTIYF.

The chain couples TRBV5-8 to TRBJ1-1, with a weak D call TRBD1 (5 bases). This CDR3 is 14 amino acids long. CDR1 SGHTS and CDR2 YDEGEE come from the germline V gene. V was cut by 4 bases and J by 5 bases, with 15 bases left in between. Here the CDR3 DNA reads TGTGCCAGCAGCCTGACTGGAGGGGATACTGAAGCTTTCTTT. This encodes CASSLTGGDTEAFF.

The rearrangement uses TRBV6-1 and TRBJ1-1; 9 bases agree with TRBD1. Losses at the gene ends were 3 bases for V and 3 bases for J; bases not matched to a gene: 2. Germline assignment: CDR1 MNHNS and CDR2 SASEGT. The CDR3 consists of 14 residues. DNA for the CDR3: TGTGCCAGCAGTGAGGGACAGGGTTACACTGAAGCTTTCTTT. Amino acids: CASSEGQGYTEAFF.

The chain uses TRBV30 and TRBJ2-5, with 8 positions matching TRBD1. With 5 bases clipped from V and 2 bases from J, the junction kept 7 bases outside the gene matches. CDR1 is GTSNPN and CDR2 is SVGIG in the germline V gene (reference sequence). This CDR3 comprises 14 residues. The CDR3 loop is CAWGQGGGQETQYF. CDR3 coding DNA: TGTGCCTGGGGACAGGGTGGGGGACAAGAGACCCAGTACTTC.

Only a few counts were recorded for this clone. This chain uses TRBV6-5 with TRBJ1-1; perhaps TRBD1 as D (5 bases). Trimming removed 2 bases from V and 1 base from J, with 11 bases in between. This CDR3 contains 15 residues. Germline CDR1 and CDR2: MNHEY and SVGAGI. The CDR3 DNA reads as TGTGCCAGCAGTTACCTCGGGGGGAGGAACACTGAAGCTTTCTTT. Translation: CASSYLGGRNTEAFF.

The chain carries TRBV7-3 and TRBJ2-3, with TRBD2 matching over 15 bases. Germline values: CDR1 SGHTA, CDR2 FQGTGA. The CDR3 is 20 residues long. V shed 5 bases and J 4 bases; nucleotides not matched to a gene: 16. CDR3 nucleotides: TGTGCCAGCAGCCCAAAGGCGGGGACTAGCGGGGGGCGGCGGCCAGATACGCAGTATTTT. Translating gives CASSPKAGTSGGRRPDTQYF.

The sample holds a few counts of this clone. The J gene is TRBJ2-6, the V gene TRBV7-2; no firm D call. Germline CDR1 reads SGHTA; CDR2 reads FQGNSA. CDR3 length equals 17 residues. Between the trimmed V and J ends, which lost 3 bases and 0 bases, there was a span of 12 bases. DNA for the CDR3: TGTGCCAGCAGCTTGGTGACGGGTAACTCTGGGGCCAACGTCCTGACTTTC. This sequence encodes CASSLVTGNSGANVLTF.